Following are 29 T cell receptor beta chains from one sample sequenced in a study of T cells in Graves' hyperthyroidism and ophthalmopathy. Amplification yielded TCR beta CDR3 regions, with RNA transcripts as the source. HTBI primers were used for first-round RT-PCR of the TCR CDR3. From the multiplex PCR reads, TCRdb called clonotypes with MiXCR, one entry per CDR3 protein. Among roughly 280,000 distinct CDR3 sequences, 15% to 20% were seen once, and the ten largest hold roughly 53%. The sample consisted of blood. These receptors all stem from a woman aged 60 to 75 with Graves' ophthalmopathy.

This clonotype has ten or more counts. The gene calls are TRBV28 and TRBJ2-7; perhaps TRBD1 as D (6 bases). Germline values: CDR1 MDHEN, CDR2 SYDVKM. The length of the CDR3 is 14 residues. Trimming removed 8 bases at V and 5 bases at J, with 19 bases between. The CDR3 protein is CASHFRGGRDEQYF. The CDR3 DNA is TGTGCCAGCCATTTCCGAGGGGGTCGGGACGAGCAGTACTTC.

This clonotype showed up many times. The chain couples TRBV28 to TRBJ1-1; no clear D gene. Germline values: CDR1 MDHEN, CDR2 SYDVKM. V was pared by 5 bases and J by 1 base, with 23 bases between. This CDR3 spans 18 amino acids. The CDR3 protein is CASSISTAQPSRNTEAFF. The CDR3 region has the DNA TGTGCCAGCAGTATCTCGACTGCCCAACCTAGCCGGAACACTGAAGCTTTCTTT.

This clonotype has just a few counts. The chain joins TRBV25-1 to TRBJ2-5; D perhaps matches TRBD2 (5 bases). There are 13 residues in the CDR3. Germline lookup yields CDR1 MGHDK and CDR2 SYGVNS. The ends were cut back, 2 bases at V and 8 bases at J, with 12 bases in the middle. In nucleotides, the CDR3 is TGTGCCAGCAGTGAAACTTCCGGAGGTACCCAGTACTTC. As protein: CASSETSGGTQYF.

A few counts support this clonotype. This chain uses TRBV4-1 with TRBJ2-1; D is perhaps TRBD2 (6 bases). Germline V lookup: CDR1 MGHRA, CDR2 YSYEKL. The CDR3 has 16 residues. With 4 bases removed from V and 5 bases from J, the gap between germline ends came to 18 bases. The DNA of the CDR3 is TGCGCCAGCAGCCCTCTGTCGGTAGCGGTGCACAATGAGCAGTTCTTC. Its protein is CASSPLSVAVHNEQFF.

CDR3 sequence reads: CAGLGRNTEAFF. As DNA, the CDR3 is TGTGCCGGATTGGGGAGGAACACTGAAGCTTTCTTT. The V gene is TRBV6-1, the J gene TRBJ1-1; unclear D gene. The CDR3 has 12 amino acids. CDR1 is MNHNS and CDR2 is SASEGT in the germline V gene. The V end was cut by 11 bases, the J end by 1 base, with 11 bases between.

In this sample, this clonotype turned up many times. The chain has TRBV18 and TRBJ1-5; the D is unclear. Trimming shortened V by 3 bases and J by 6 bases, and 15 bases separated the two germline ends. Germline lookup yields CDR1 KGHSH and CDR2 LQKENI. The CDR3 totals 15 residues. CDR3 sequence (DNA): TGTGCCAGCTCACCGTATGTCTCGGGTACTCAGCCCCAGCATTTT. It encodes CASSPYVSGTQPQHF.

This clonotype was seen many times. CDR3 in DNA: TGCGCCAGCAGCGTTATGCCGGGACAGGGGTCATCCTCCTACGAGCAGTACTTC. This gives the protein CASSVMPGQGSSSYEQYF. The J gene is TRBJ2-7, the V gene TRBV5-1; 10 bases are shared with TRBD1. The CDR3 has 18 residues. The germline CDR1 and CDR2 sequences are SGHRS and YFSETQ. After removal of 4 bases from V and 0 bases from J, the junction contained 13 bases not matched to a gene. The entire variable domain, with the rest obtained from reference TRBV5-1 and TRBJ2-7, is as follows: KAGVTQTPRYLIKTRGQQVTLSCSPISGHRSVSWYQQTPGQGLQFLFEYFSETQRNKGNFPGRFSGRQFSNSRSEMNVSTLELGDSALYLCASSVMPGQGSSSYEQYFGPGTRLTVT.

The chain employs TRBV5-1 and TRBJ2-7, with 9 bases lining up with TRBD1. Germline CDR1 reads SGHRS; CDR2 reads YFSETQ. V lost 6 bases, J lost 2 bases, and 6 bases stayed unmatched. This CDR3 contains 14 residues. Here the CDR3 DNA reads TGCGCCAGCACCCTGGACAGGGGCCCCTACGAGCAGTACTTC. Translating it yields CASTLDRGPYEQYF.

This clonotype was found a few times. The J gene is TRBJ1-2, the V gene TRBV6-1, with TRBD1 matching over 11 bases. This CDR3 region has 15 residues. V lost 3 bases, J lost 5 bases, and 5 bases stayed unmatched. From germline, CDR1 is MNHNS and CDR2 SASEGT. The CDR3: CASSERTGGLYGYTF. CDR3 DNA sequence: TGTGCCAGCAGTGAGAGGACAGGGGGCCTATATGGCTACACCTTC.

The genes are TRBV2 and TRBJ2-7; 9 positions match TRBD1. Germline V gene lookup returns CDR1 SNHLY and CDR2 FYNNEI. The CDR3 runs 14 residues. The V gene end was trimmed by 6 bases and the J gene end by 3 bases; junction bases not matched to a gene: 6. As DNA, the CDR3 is TGTGCCAGCAGCAACGGGACAGGGCTCTACGAGCAGTACTTC. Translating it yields CASSNGTGLYEQYF.

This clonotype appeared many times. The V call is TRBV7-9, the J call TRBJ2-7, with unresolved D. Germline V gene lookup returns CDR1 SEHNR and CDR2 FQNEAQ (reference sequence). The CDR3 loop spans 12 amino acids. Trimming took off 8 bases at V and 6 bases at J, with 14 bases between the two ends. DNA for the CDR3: TGTGCCAGCCCACTCCAAGTTTGCGAGCAGTACTTC. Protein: CASPLQVCEQYF.

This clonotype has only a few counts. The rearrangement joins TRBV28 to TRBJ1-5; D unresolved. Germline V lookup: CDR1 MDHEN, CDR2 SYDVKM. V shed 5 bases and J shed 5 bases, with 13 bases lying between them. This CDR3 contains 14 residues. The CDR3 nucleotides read TGTGCCAGCAGTGTCAGGAATCATGATCAGCCCCAGCATTTT. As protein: CASSVRNHDQPQHF. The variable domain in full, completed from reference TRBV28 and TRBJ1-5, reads DVKVTQSSRYLVKRTGEKVFLECVQDMDHENMFWYRQDPGLGLRLIYFSYDVKMKEKGDIPEGYSVSREKKERFSLILESASTNQTSMYLCASSVRNHDQPQHFGDGTRLSIL.

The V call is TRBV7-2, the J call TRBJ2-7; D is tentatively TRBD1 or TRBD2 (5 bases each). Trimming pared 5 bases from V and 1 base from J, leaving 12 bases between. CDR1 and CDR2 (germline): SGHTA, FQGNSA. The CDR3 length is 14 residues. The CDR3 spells CASSPRDQSYEQYF. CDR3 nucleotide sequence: TGTGCCAGCAGCCCCCGGGACCAGTCCTACGAGCAGTACTTC.

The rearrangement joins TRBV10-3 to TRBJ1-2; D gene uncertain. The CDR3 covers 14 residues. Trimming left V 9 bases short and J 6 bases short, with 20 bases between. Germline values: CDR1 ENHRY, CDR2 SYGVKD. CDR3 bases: TGTGCCATTAGGTACCCTGACGGTGTCCATGGCTACACCTTC. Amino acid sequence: CAIRYPDGVHGYTF.

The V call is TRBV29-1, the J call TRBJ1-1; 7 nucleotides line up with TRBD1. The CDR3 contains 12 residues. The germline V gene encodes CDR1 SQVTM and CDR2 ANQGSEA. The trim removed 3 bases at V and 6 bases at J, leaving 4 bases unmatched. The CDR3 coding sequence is TGCAGCGTTGATAGGGGGCGGGCTGAAGCTTTCTTT. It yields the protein CSVDRGRAEAFF.

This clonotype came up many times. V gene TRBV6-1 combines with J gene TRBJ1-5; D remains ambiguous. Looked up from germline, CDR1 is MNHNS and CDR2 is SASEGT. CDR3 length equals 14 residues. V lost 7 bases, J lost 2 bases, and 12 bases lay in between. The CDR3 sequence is CASKNSRGNQPQHF. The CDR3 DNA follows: TGTGCCAGCAAAAACTCTAGGGGCAATCAGCCCCAGCATTTT.

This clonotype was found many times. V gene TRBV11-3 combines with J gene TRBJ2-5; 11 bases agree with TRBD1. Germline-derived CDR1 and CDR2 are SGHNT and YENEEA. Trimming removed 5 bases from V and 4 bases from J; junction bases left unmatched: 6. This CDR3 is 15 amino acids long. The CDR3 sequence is CASSPRTGGGETQYF. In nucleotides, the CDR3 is TGTGCCAGCAGCCCAAGGACAGGGGGCGGAGAGACCCAGTACTTC.

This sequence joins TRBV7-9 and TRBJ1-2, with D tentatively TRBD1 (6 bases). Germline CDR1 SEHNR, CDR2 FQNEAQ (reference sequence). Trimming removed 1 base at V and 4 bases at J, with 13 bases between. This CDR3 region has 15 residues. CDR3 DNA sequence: TGTGCCAGCAGCTTAGATGTGGGGGCGGTCTATGGCTACACCTTC. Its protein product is CASSLDVGAVYGYTF.

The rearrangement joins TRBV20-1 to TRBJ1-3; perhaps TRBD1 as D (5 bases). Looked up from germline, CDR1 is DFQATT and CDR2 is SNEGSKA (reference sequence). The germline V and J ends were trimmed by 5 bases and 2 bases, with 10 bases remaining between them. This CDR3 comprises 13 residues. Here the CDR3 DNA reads TGCAGTGCTGGGGCCGCCACTGGAAACACCATATATTTT. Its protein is CSAGAATGNTIYF.

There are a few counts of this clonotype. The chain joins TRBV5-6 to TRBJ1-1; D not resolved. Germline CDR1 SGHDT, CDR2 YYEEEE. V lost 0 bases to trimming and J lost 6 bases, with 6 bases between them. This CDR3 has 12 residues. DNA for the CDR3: TGTGCCAGCAGCTTGGGGATGGCTGAAGCTTTCTTT. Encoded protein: CASSLGMAEAFF.

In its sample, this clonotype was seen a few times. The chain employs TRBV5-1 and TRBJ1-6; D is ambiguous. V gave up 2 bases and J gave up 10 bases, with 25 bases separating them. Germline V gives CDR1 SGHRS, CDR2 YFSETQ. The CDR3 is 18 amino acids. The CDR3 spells CASSLYGMVTNNESPLHF. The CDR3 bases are TGCGCCAGCAGCTTATATGGGATGGTAACTAATAACGAGTCACCCCTCCACTTT.

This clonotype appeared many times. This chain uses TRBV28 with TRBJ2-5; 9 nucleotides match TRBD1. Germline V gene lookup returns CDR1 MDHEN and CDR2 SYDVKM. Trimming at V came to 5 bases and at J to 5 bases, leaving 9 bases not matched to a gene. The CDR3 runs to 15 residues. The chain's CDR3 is CASSTPGQGVETQYF. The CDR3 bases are TGTGCCAGCAGTACCCCGGGACAGGGTGTGGAGACCCAGTACTTC. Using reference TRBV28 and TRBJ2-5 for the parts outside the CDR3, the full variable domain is DVKVTQSSRYLVKRTGEKVFLECVQDMDHENMFWYRQDPGLGLRLIYFSYDVKMKEKGDIPEGYSVSREKKERFSLILESASTNQTSMYLCASSTPGQGVETQYFGPGTRLLVL.

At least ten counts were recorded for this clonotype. The CDR3 region is CASRVRRLADFRGYEQYF. CDR3 DNA sequence: TGTGCCTCCCGGGTTCGGAGACTAGCGGATTTCAGGGGCTACGAGCAGTACTTC. The V gene is TRBV2, the J gene TRBJ2-7; the match to TRBD2 covers 9 bases. The CDR3 spans 18 residues. J lost 3 bases, V lost 11 bases, and 23 bases had no gene match. Germline V CDR1 and CDR2: SNHLY, FYNNEI.

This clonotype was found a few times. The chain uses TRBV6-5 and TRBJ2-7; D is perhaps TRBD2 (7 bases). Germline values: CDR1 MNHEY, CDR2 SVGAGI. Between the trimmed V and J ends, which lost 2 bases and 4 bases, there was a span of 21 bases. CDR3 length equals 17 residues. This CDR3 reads CASSYRYGGPAGYEQYF. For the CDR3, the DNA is TGTGCCAGCAGTTACAGGTACGGGGGGCCGGCCGGTTACGAGCAGTACTTC.

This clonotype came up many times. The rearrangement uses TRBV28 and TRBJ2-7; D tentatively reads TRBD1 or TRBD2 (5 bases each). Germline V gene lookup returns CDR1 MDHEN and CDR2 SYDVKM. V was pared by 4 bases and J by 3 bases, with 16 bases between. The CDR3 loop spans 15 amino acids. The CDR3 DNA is TGTGCCAGCAGTTCCTACTTCCAGGGAGTCTACGAGCAGTACTTC. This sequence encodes CASSSYFQGVYEQYF.

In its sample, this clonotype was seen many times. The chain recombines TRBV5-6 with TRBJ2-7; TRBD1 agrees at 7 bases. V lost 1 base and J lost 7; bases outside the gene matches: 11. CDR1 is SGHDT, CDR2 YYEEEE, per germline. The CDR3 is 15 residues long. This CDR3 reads CASSLSTGITREQYF. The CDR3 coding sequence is TGTGCCAGCAGCTTGTCGACAGGGATCACGCGGGAGCAGTACTTC.

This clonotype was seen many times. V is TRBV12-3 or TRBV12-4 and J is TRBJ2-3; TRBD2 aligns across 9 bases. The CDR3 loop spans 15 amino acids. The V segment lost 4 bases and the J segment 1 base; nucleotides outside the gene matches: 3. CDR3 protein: CASSYSGGRTDTQYF. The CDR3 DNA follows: TGTGCCAGCAGTTATAGCGGGGGCCGCACAGATACGCAGTATTTT.

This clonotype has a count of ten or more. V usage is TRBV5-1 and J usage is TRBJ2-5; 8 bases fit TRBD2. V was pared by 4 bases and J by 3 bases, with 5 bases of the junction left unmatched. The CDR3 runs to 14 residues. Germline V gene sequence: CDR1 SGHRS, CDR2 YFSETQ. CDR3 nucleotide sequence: TGCGCCAGCAGCCCGGGGACTAGTAAAGAGACCCAGTACTTC. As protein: CASSPGTSKETQYF. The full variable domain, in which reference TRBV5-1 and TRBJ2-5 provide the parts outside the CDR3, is KAGVTQTPRYLIKTRGQQVTLSCSPISGHRSVSWYQQTPGQGLQFLFEYFSETQRNKGNFPGRFSGRQFSNSRSEMNVSTLELGDSALYLCASSPGTSKETQYFGPGTRLLVL.

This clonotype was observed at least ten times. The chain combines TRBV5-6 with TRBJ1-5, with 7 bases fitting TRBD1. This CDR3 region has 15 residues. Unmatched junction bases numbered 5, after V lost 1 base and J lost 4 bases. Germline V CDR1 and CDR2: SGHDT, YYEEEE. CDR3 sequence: CASSLRDSDNQPQHF. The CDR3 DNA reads TGTGCCAGCAGCTTGAGGGACAGCGATAATCAGCCCCAGCATTTT.